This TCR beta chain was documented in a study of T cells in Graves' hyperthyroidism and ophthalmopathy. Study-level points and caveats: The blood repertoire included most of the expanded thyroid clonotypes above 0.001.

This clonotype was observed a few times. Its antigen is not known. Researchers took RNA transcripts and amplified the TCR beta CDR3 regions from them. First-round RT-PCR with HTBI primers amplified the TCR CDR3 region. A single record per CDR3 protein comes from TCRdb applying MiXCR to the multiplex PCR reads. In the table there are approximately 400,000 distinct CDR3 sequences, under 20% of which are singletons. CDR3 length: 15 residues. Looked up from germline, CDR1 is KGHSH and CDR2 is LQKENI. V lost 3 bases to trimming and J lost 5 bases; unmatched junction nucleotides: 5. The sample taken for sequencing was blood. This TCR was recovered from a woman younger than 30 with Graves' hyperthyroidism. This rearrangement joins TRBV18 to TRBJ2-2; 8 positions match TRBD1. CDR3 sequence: CASSPQGASTGELFF. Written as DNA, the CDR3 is TGTGCCAGCTCACCTCAGGGGGCGAGTACCGGGGAGCTGTTTTTT.